This T cell receptor (beta chain) was profiled in a study of cytomegalovirus exposure and HLA in healthy donors (dated by TCRdb to about 2017). Study-level background: A later analysis indicated that the 100 to 150 validation repertoires were generated on the platform also employed for the roughly 650 repertoires of the first cohort. To predict cytomegalovirus infection status, the study brought together high-throughput TCR immunosequencing, statistical association of individual TCRs with disease status, and machine learning. A separate validation cohort of approximately 130 different subjects was used in addition to the roughly 720-subject first cohort. The aim of the study was to test whether cataloging public T cell receptors could identify signatures of past pathogen exposure.

Concerning this clone itself: It has no known antigen specificity. No per-base quality is available; no much larger clone lies one base away.

Including cysteine and phenylalanine, the CDR3 has 17 amino acids. CDR3 DNA is the only sequence kept; it has 51 bases, read in frame from the first base. V loses 2 bases of germline sequence and J loses 8 bases, and the interval between the two ends is 23 bases. As encoded in the germline V gene (reference sequence), CDR1 is SEHNR while CDR2 is FQNEAQ. Library prep was done by the immunoSEQ multiplex PCR assay. As for how the authors treated the data: A statistical classification framework was built to diagnose cytomegalovirus status from the catalog of TCR beta chain sequences. Entries here come from immuneACCESS through TCRdb and include only in-frame sequences with V and J called. Some clones fail to appear in such tables; in the studies checked, an unresolved V gene covers under half of the shortfall, and the cause of the remainder is unknown. V, J and clone size derive from that table, while D and trimming were established from the DNA sequence. The sample records a few hundred thousand clones, less than 95% of which are singletons. Together, the top ten hold under 4% of the sample.

Overall study results and their limits: Most TCR sequences were observed very rarely across donors, whereas some public TCRs were present in many individuals. A later analysis lacked HLA typing for the validation cohort, so it scored co-occurrence in that cohort across all 110 or so repertoires. The classifier was reported to diagnose cytomegalovirus status with high specificity and sensitivity in both the original and validation cohorts. The study gave a list of under 200 TCR beta chains associated with cytomegalovirus. The authors suggested that the approach could potentially be extended to other disease states and immunological phenotypes. A later analysis found that TCRs clustered in the first cohort also tended to co-occur in the roughly 110 validation repertoires, with 94% of cluster scores above 0. Three of the identified cytomegalovirus-associated TCR beta chains were confirmed in vitro to be specific for cytomegalovirus antigens.

Separate from the roughly 660-subject first cohort, the validation cohort of around 130 subjects was the group to which the donors belonged. The source is a woman in her thirties in good health and CMV-seronegative. Sequencing was done on a sample of PBMCs. This sequence uses TRBV7-9 and TRBJ2-3; possibly the D gene is TRBD2, per 6 matching bases. CDR3 protein: CASSLTLSREVLGTQYF. In nucleotides, the sequence is TGTGCCAGCAGCTTAACATTAAGCAGGGAGGTCTTGGGTACGCAGTATTTT.